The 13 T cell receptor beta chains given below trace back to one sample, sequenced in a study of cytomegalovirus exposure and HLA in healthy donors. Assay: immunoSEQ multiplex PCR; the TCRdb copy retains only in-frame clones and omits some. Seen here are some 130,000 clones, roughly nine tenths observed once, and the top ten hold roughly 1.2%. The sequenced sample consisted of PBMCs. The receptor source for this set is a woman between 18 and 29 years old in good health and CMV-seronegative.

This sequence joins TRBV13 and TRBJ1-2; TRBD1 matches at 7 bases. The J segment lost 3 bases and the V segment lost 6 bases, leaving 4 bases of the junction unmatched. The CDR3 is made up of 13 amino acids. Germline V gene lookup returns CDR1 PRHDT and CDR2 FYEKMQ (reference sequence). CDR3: CASSEGGYYGYTF. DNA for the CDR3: TGTGCCAGCAGTGAAGGGGGCTACTATGGCTACACCTTC.

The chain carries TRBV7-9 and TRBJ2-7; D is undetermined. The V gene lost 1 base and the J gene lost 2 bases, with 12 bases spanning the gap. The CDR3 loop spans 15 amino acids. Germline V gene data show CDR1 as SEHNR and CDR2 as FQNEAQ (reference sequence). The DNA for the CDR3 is TGTGCCAGCAGCTTAGATCCCCCCCTTCCCTACGAGCAGTACTTC. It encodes CASSLDPPLPYEQYF.

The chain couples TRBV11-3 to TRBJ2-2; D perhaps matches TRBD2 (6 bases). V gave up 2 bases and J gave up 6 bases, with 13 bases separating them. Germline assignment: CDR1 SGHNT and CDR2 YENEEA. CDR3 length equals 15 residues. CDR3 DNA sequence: TGTGCCAGCAGCTTAAGCGCGGGGAAGGCCGGGGAGCTGTTTTTT. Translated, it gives CASSLSAGKAGELFF. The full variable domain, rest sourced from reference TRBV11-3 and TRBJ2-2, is EAGVVQSPRYKIIEKKQPVAFWCNPISGHNTLYWYLQNLGQGPELLIRYENEEAVDDSQLPKDRFSAERLKGVDSTLKIQPAELGDSAVYLCASSLSAGKAGELFFGEGSRLTVL.

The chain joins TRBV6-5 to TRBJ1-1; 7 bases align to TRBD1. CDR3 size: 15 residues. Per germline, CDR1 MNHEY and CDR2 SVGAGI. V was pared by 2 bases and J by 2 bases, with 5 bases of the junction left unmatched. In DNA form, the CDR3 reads TGTGCCAGCAGTTACCCGGGACAGATAAACACTGAAGCTTTCTTT. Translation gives CASSYPGQINTEAFF.

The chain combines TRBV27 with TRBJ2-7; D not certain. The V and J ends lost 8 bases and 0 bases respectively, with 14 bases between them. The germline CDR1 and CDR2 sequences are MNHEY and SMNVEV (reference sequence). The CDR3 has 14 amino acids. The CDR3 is CASGSGSRSYEQYF. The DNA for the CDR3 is TGTGCCAGCGGCTCCGGGTCCCGCTCCTACGAGCAGTACTTC.

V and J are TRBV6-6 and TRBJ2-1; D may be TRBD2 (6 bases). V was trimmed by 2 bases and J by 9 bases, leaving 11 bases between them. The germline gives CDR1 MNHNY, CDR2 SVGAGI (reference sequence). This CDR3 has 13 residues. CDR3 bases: TGTGCCAGCAGTTACCCGGGAGAGGGTGAGCAGTTCTTC. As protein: CASSYPGEGEQFF.

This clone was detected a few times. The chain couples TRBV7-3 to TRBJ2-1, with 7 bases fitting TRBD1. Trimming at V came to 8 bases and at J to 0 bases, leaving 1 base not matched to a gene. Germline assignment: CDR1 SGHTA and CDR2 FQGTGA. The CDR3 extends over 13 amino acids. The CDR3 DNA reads TGTGCCAGCCGGGACAGCTCCTACAATGAGCAGTTCTTC. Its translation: CASRDSSYNEQFF.

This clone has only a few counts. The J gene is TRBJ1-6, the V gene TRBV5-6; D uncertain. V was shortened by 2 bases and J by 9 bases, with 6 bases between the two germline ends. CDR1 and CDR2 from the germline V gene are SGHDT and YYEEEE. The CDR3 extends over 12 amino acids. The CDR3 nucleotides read TGTGCCAGCAGCTTCGGCGGTTCACCCCTCCACTTT. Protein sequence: CASSFGGSPLHF.

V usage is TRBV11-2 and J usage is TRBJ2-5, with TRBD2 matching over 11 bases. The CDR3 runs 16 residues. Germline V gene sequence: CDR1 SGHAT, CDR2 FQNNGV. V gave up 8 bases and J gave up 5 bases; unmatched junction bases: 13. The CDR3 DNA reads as TGTGCCAGCGGAGCCCCTAGCGGGGGGCGGGGGGAGACCCAGTACTTC. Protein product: CASGAPSGGRGETQYF.

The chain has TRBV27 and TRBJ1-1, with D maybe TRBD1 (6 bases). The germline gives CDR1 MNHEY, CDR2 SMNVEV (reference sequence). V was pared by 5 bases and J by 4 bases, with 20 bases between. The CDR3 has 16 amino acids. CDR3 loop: CASSPRGGEGGTEAFF. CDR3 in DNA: TGTGCCAGCAGTCCGCGGGGAGGGGAGGGGGGCACTGAAGCTTTCTTT.

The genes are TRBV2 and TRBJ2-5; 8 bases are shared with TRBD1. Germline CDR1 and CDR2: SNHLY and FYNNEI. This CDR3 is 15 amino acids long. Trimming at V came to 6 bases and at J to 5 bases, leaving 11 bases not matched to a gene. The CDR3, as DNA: TGTGCCAGCAGATCCCGACAGGGGAGATGGGAGACCCAGTACTTC. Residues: CASRSRQGRWETQYF.

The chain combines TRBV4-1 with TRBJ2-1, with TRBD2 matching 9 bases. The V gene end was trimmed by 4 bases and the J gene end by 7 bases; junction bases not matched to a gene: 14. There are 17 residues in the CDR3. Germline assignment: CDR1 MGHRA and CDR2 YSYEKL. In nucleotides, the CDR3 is TGCGCCAGCAGCCGCGAAGGCCGGGCGGGGGGGCCAAATGAGCAGTTCTTC. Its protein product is CASSREGRAGGPNEQFF.

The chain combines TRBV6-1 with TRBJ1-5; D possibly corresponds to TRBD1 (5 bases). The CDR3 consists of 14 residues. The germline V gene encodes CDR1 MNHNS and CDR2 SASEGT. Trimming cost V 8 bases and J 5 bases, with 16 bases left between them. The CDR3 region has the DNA TGTGCCAGCCGAGACAGTAGGATAGATCAGCCCCAGCATTTT. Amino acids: CASRDSRIDQPQHF.